The rows below give T cell receptor beta chains drawn from one sample of a study of blood T cell repertoires in COVID-19. Sequencing used immunoSEQ multiplex PCR; TCRdb keeps in-frame clones, though not all of them. The data show hundreds of thousands of clones, over 75% seen once. Source material: PBMCs or T cells enriched from blood (not recorded which). Receptor source: a woman between 18 and 30 years old who had recovered from COVID-19. CDR3s leave out the opening cysteine and the closing phenylalanine or tryptophan.

length	J	V	CDR3
13	TRBJ2-5	TRBV7-2	ASSLVVAGGGTQY
11	TRBJ1-1	TRBV2	ASSPRGGTEAF
13	TRBJ2-7	TRBV4-2	ASSQEQGSEGEQY
12	TRBJ2-7	TRBV11-2	ASSLTDRNYEQY
12	TRBJ2-2	TRBV10-3	AISDLRSTGELF
11	TRBJ2-7	TRBV5-1	ASSFAGQGEQY
11	TRBJ1-1	TRBV19	ASSRDSYTEAF
12	TRBJ1-5	TRBV28	ASRTTGFNQPQH
13	TRBJ2-6	TRBV28	ASRKSWSGANVLT
9	TRBJ2-1	TRBV20-1	SASLYNEQF
13	TRBJ2-6	TRBV5-4	ASSFGTGGANVLT
13	TRBJ1-3	TRBV19	ASSPTGTSGNTIY
14	TRBJ1-2	TRBV3-1/TRBV3-2	ASSQGIGQAARGYT
9	TRBJ2-1	TRBV5-1	ASNTGSRKF
12	TRBJ2-5	TRBV19	ASSIALAGETQY
14	TRBJ1-2	TRBV2	ASSESGGARFYGYT
9	TRBJ1-2	TRBV20-1	SVAYGVGYT
12	TRBJ1-1	TRBV29-1	SVAGGNLNTEAF
11	TRBJ2-3	TRBV11-3	ASSHSGTDTQY
12	TRBJ2-3	TRBV30	AWRRLAQTDTQY
12	TRBJ2-1	TRBV19	ASSNRGGGNEQF
17	TRBJ2-3	TRBV24-1	ATSESLASGAYSTDTQY
11	TRBJ2-7	TRBV28	ASSLTFFYEQY
12	TRBJ1-2	TRBV6-2/TRBV6-3	ASSPGQYLYGYT
13	TRBJ1-2	TRBV11-2	ASSLTPLRGSGYT
12	TRBJ2-5	TRBV7-6	ASNPTSGSETQY